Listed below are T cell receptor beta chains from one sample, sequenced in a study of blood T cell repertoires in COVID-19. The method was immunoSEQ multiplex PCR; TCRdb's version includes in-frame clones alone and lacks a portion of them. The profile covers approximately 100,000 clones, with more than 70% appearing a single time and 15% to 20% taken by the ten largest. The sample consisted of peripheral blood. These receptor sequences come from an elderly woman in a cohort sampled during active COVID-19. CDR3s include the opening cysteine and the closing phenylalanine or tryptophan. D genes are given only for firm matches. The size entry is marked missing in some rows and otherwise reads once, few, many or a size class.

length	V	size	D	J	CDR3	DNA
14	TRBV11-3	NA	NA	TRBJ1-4	CASSPGWCGEKLFF	TGTGCCAGCAGTCCCGGTTGGTGCGGGGAAAAACTGTTTTTT
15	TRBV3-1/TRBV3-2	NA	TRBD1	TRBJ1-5	CASSRGTGGGQPQHF	TGTGCCAGCAGCCGGGGGACAGGGGGCGGGCAGCCCCAGCATTTT
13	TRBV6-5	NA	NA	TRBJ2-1	CASQDSSYNEQFF	TGTGCCAGCCAAGACAGCTCCTACAATGAGCAGTTCTTC
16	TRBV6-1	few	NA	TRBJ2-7	CASSEGSWGTPYEQYF	TGTGCCAGCAGTGAAGGGTCCTGGGGGACACCCTACGAGCAGTACTTC
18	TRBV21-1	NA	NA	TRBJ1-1	CASSKIGATGGVNTEAFF	TGTGCCAGCAGCAAAATTGGGGCCACGGGTGGTGTGAACACTGAAGCTTTCTTT
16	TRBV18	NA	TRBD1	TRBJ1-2	CASSPALTGQRDGYTF	TGTGCCAGCTCACCGGCTTTGACAGGGCAAAGGGATGGCTACACCTTC
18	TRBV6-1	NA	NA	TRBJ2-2	CASSEVQIAGVNTGELFF	TGTGCCAGCAGTGAAGTGCAGATCGCAGGGGTAAACACCGGGGAGCTGTTTTTT
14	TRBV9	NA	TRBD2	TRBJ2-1	CASSVGPLGGEQFF	TGTGCCAGCAGCGTAGGCCCTCTGGGAGGGGAGCAGTTCTTC
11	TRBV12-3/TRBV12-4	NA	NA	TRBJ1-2	CASSRGYGYTF	TGTGCCAGCAGCCGGGGCTATGGCTACACCTTC
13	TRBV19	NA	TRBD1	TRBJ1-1	CATRTGMGTEAFF	TGTGCCACCAGGACAGGGATGGGCACTGAAGCTTTCTTT
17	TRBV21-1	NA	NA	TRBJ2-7	CASSKSPRSKDTYEQYF	TGTGCCAGCAGCAAAAGTCCCAGGTCGAAGGATACCTACGAGCAGTACTTC
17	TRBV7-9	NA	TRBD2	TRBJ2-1	CASSPKKGSGGLDEQFF	TGTGCCAGCAGCCCGAAGAAGGGGAGCGGGGGCCTTGATGAGCAGTTCTTC
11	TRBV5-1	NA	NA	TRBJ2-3	CASTGTDTQYF	TGCGCCAGCACGGGCACAGATACGCAGTATTTT
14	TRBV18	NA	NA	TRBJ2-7	CASSPPSGPYEQYF	TGTGCCAGCTCACCACCGTCAGGGCCGTACGAGCAGTACTTC
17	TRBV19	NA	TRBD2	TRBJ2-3	CASSIRLAGVSTDTQYF	TGTGCCAGTAGTATTCGACTAGCGGGAGTCAGCACAGATACGCAGTATTTT
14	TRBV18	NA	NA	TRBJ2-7	CASSLSGGTYEQYF	TGTGCCAGCTCACTTTCAGGAGGGACCTACGAGCAGTACTTC
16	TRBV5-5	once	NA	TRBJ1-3	CASSAELGVSGNTIYF	TGTGCCAGCAGCGCGGAGCTTGGAGTCTCTGGAAACACCATATATTTT
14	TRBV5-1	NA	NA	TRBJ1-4	CASSLGALYEKLFF	TGCGCCAGCAGCTTGGGGGCCCTTTATGAAAAACTGTTTTTT
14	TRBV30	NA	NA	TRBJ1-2	CAWREQGLRYGYTF	TGTGCCTGGAGGGAACAGGGCCTACGCTATGGCTACACCTTC
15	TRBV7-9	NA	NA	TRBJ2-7	CASSLAGVESYEQYF	TGTGCCAGCAGCTTAGCAGGGGTAGAGTCCTACGAGCAGTACTTC
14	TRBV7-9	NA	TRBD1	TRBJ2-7	CASSHRQGSYEQYF	TGTGCCAGCAGCCATCGACAGGGTTCCTACGAGCAGTACTTC
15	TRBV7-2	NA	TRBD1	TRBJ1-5	CASSHSTGGGQPQHF	TGTGCCAGCAGCCATTCCACAGGGGGCGGTCAGCCCCAGCATTTT
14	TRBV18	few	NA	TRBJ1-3	CASSPRTDGNTIYF	TGTGCCAGCTCACCTAGGACAGATGGAAACACCATATATTTT
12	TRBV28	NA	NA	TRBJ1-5	CASVTGSQPQHF	TGTGCCAGCGTTACGGGGAGTCAGCCCCAGCATTTT
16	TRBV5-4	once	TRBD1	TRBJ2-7	CASSLVPGQGSNEQYF	TGTGCCAGCAGCTTGGTACCGGGACAGGGGAGCAACGAGCAGTACTTC
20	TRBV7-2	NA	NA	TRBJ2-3	CASSLARHPGGGRVTDTQYF	TGTGCCAGCAGCTTAGCTCGACACCCAGGGGGAGGTCGGGTCACAGATACGCAGTATTTT
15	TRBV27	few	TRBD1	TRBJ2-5	CASSLQTGYQETQYF	TGTGCCAGCAGTTTACAGACAGGGTACCAAGAGACCCAGTACTTC
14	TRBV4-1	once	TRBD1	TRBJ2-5	CASSRTGWGETQYF	TGCGCCAGCAGCCGGACAGGTTGGGGAGAGACCCAGTACTTC
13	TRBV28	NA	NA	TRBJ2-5	CASGRQAPETQYF	TGTGCCAGCGGTCGACAGGCCCCAGAGACCCAGTACTTC
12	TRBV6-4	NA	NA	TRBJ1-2	CASSDGARGYTF	TGTGCCAGCAGTGACGGGGCCCGGGGCTACACCTTC
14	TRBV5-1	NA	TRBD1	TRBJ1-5	CASSLQGLNQPQHF	TGCGCCAGCAGCTTACAGGGGTTAAATCAGCCCCAGCATTTT
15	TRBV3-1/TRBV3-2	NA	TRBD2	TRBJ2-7	CASSQGLAGGGEQYF	TGTGCCAGCAGCCAAGGGCTAGCGGGAGGAGGGGAGCAGTACTTC
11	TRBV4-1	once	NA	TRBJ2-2	CASSRSGELFF	TGCGCCAGCAGCCGGAGCGGGGAGCTGTTTTTT
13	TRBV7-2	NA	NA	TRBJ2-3	CASSLLGTDTQYF	TGTGCCAGCAGCTTACTCGGCACAGATACGCAGTATTTT
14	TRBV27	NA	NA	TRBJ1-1	CASRTHGPITEAFF	TGTGCCAGCAGAACGCATGGCCCCATTACTGAAGCTTTCTTT
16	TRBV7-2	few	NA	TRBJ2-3	CASSLTTPSLMDTQYF	TGTGCCAGCAGCCTAACCACTCCGTCGTTAATGGATACGCAGTATTTT
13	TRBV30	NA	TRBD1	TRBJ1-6	CAWRGTGDSPLHF	TGTGCCTGGAGGGGGACAGGCGATTCACCCCTCCACTTT
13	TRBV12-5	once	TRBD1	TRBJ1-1	CASGTGLNTEAFF	TGTGCTAGTGGGACAGGGTTGAACACTGAAGCTTTCTTT
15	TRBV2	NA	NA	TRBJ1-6	CASSDRGSYNSPLHF	TGTGCCAGCAGTGATAGGGGGTCCTATAATTCACCCCTCCACTTT
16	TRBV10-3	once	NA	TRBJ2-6	CAIGREIFAGANVLTF	TGTGCCATCGGCCGGGAAATATTCGCCGGGGCCAACGTCCTGACTTTC
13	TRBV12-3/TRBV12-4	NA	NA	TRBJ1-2	CASSRREDYGYTF	TGTGCCAGCAGTCGCAGGGAAGACTATGGCTACACCTTC
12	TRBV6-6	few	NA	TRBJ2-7	CASSPSFYEQYF	TGTGCCAGCAGCCCTAGCTTCTACGAGCAGTACTTC